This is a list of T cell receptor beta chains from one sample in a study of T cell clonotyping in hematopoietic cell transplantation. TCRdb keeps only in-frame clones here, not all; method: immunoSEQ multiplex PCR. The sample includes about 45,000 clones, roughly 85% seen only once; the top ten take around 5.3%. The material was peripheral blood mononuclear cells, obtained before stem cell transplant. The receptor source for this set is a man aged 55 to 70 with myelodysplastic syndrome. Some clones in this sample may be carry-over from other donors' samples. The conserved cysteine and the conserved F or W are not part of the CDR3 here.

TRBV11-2,ASSLLHDRTYEQY
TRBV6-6,ASSYMGAGNQPQH
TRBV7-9,ASSPGGGTEAF
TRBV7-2,ASSLATGVAQY
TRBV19,ASSSRTGGNSPLH
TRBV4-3,ASSQELARSAYEQY
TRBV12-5,ASGPQPNQPQH
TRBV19,ASAGRANEKLF
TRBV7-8,ASSLGVQGPGAF
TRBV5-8,ASSDWGATGELF
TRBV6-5,ATSSGTGYSPLH